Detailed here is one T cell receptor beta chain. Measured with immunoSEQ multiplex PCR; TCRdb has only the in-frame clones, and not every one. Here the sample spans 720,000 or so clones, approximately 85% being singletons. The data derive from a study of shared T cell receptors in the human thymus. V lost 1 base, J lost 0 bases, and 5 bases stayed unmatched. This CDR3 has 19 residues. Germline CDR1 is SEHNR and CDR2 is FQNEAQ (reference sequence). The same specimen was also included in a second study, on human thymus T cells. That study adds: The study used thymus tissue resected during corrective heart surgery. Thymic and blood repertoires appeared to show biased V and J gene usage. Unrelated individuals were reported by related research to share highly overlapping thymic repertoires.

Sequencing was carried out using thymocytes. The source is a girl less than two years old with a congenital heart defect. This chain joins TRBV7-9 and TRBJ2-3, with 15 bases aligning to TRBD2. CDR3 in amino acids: CASSLDPGLAGGSTDTQYF. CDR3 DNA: TGTGCCAGCAGCTTAGACCCGGGACTAGCGGGGGGAAGCACAGATACGCAGTATTTT.